This T cell receptor (beta chain) was sequenced for a study of cytomegalovirus exposure and HLA in healthy donors. Study conclusions and caveats: There were reportedly fewer N-insertions in an Asian-associated ancestry cluster than the roughly 700-donor mean, in a later analysis.

As concerns this clone: The antigen is unknown.

Germline CDR1 is MNHNY and CDR2 is SVGAGI (reference sequence). Trimming cost V 0 bases and J 1 base, with 10 bases left between them. This CDR3 has 16 residues. 13 Jbeta primers and 60 Vbeta primers were used for the PCR. The data were produced by immunoSEQ multiplex PCR, yet TCRdb's version contains in-frame clones alone and is incomplete. The profile shows approximately 120,000 clones, about three quarters of them singletons. This TCR derives from a woman aged 40-49 years in good health and CMV-seronegative. The sample was PBMCs. V and J are TRBV6-6 and TRBJ1-3; perhaps TRBD1 as D (6 bases). CDR3 DNA: TGTGCCAGCAGTTACTCAGCCGGGACATCTGGAAACACCATATATTTT. This sequence encodes CASSYSAGTSGNTIYF.